The T cell receptor (beta chain) described here comes from a study of blood T cell repertoires in COVID-19 (dated by TCRdb to 2018 to 2020). With regard to the full study: The collaborator samples originated in the United States, Italy and Spain and spanned the acute and convalescent phases of COVID-19. The repertoires were made available in a free public database intended to serve as a resource for research on the immune response to SARS-CoV-2. The material from the prospective study consisted of cDNA or gDNA derived from T cells, B-cell-depleted T cells, or PBMCs. The dataset comprised deeply sampled blood TCRbeta repertoires from subjects exposed to, actively infected with, or recovered from COVID-19. Where available, HLA class I and class II types were taken from metadata supplied by the sample provider and were not determined by assay-based typing. Samples were obtained from the ongoing ImmuneRACE study (first 160 participants) and from some 1,200 subjects provided by 6 global collaborators. Nearly every sample came with metadata listing a de-identified subject ID, COVID-19 status, age in years and sex.

Regarding this clone: Its antigen is still unknown. No quality values exist for individual bases; no much larger clone is one base distant.

The immunoSEQ Assay, a bias-controlled multiplex PCR, was used to amplify TCRbeta CDR3 regions from genomic DNA. The original methods were these. Nucleated cell counts per sample were estimated from amplification of reference gene primers within the assay. To quantify the absolute abundance of each unique TCRbeta CDR3 rearrangement, sequence reads were collapsed and filtered. For each sample, productive Simpson clonality was calculated by taking the square root of Simpson's diversity index across productive rearrangements. The immuneACCESS repertoire file appears here via TCRdb, limited to in-frame rearrangements. These files lack a portion of the clones; in checked studies, under half of the deficit traces to unresolved V genes, and the cause of the others is not known. That table supplies the V and J calls and clone size; D and trimming were determined from the DNA. In all, the sample holds about 280,000 clones, and 85% of those were seen once. The leading ten clones occupy 2% to 3% of the sample.

Results and caveats for the whole study, not just this receptor: The amount of clinical and demographic metadata varied by source and participant and was provided uncurated.

The junction shows trimming of 0 bases on V and 1 base on J, plus 10 bases between the germline ends. The CDR3 runs 15 amino acids, cysteine and phenylalanine included. Only CDR3 DNA remains: 45 bases, in frame from the first base. The germline V gene (reference sequence) provides CDR1 GTSNPN and CDR2 SVGIG. Enrolling through a virtual design, the prospective study's participants ranged in age from roughly 18 to 89 years and lived across 20 to 25 United States geographic areas. In the prospective study, cohorts were assigned on the basis of participant-reported clinical history obtained from a screening survey and a study questionnaire. Recovered participants in ImmuneRACE Cohort 3 were defined by two consecutive negative NP/OP PCR tests, clearance by a healthcare professional, or resolution of symptoms. Each participant in the prospective study had whole blood, serum and a nasopharyngeal or oropharyngeal swab collected by mobile phlebotomists. Participants in the prospective study had the option to provide additional blood draws and questionnaires over an approximately 2-month period. Prospective study blood samples were shipped either frozen or at room temperature before DNA extraction.

Input material: PBMCs or T cells enriched from blood (not recorded which). This receptor chain uses TRBV30 and TRBJ1-3, with the D segment identity uncertain. The clonotype originates from a woman aged 45-65 years who had recovered from COVID-19. The CDR3 reads CAWSVLGGSGNTIYF. The DNA reads TGTGCCTGGAGTGTACTTGGAGGATCTGGAAACACCATATATTTT. The entire variable domain, with the stretches around the CDR3 drawn from the reference TRBV30 and TRBJ1-3 proteins, is SQTIHQWPATLVQPVGSPLSLECTVEGTSNPNLYWYRQAAGRGLQLLFYSVGIGQISSEVPQNLSASRPQDRQFILSSKKLLLSDSGFYLCAWSVLGGSGNTIYFGEGSWLTVV.